This T cell receptor (beta chain) was captured in a study of T cells after yellow fever vaccination. Study results and limitations: Most clones from primary vaccination resurfaced after the booster (around 97% CD4, around 91% CD8). Highly abundant clonotypes carried over from the bulk population could end up in FACS-sorted repertoires as contaminants. Across the CD4 and CD8 compartments, a small share of clonotypes was present in both.

TCRdb re-analysed the 5' RACE reads in MiXCR, keeping a single row per CDR3 protein. The sample lists hundreds of thousands of distinct CDR3 sequences; around a sixth were seen once. As concerns this clonotype: Antigen specificity is unknown.

The CDR3 spans 15 residues. The chain links TRBV21-1 to TRBJ1-5; no check of the table's D call, TRBD1, against the DNA was made. TRBV21-1 is annotated as a pseudogene. Sequencing was performed on PBMCs, taken before the yellow fever booster vaccination. This receptor was taken from a man aged 18 to 30 who received the YFV17D yellow fever vaccine. The CDR3 DNA follows: TGTGCCAGCGAAGGGACAGTATTTAGCAATCAGCCCCAGCATTTT. Amino acid sequence: CASEGTVFSNQPQHF.